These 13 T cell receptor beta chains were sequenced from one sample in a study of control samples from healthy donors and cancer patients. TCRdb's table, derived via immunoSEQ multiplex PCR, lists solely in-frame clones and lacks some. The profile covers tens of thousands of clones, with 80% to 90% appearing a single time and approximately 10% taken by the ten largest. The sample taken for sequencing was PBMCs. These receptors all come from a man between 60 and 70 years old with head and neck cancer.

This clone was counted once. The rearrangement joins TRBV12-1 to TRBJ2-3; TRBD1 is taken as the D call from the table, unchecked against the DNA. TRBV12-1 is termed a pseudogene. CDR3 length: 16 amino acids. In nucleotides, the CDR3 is TGTGCCAGCAGCTTTTGGGACAGCCCTGGAACAGATACGCAGTATTTT. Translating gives CASSFWDSPGTDTQYF.

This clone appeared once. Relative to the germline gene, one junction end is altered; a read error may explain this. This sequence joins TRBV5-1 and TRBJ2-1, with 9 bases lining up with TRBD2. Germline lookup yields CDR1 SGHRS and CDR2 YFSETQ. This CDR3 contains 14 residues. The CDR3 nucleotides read TGCGCCACCAGCCCGACTAGCGGTTACAATGAGCAGTTCTTC. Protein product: CATSPTSGYNEQFF.

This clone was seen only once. CDR3 sequence reads: CAIKREGQGGTTEAFF. The CDR3 nucleotides read TGTGCCATCAAGAGGGAGGGACAGGGGGGGACCACTGAAGCTTTCTTT. The gene calls are TRBV10-3 and TRBJ1-1; 11 bases align to TRBD1. The length of the CDR3 is 16 residues. Per the germline V gene, CDR1 is ENHRY and CDR2 is SYGVKD. Trimming took 7 bases from V and 4 from J; bases not matched to a gene: 11.

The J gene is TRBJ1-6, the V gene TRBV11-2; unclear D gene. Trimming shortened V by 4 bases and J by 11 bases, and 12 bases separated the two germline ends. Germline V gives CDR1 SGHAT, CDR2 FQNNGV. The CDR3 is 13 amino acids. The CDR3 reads CASSSDGRTPLHF. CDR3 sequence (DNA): TGTGCCAGCAGCTCGGACGGCCGGACACCCCTCCACTTT.

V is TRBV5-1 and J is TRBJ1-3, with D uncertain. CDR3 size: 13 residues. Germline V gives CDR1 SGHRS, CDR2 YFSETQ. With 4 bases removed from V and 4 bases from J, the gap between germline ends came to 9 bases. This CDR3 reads CASSRPDGNTIYF. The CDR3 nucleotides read TGCGCCAGCAGCCGGCCTGACGGAAACACCATATATTTT.

In DNA, the CDR3 is TGCGCCAGCAGCTCTGGACTCACGCCGGGTAAAGAGACCCAGTACTTC. Encoded protein: CASSSGLTPGKETQYF. The chain employs TRBV5-1 and TRBJ2-5; weak D call: TRBD2 (5 bases). Trimming stripped 3 bases from V and 3 bases from J, with 18 bases between. The CDR3 contains 16 residues. CDR1 and CDR2 from the germline V gene are SGHRS and YFSETQ.

Written as DNA, the CDR3 is TGTGCCAGCAGTCAACGAGGAACAGGGGTTAAGAATGGCTACACCTTC. As protein: CASSQRGTGVKNGYTF. This chain joins TRBV6-2 or TRBV6-3 and TRBJ1-2; 7 positions agree with TRBD1. The CDR3 covers 16 residues. The J segment lost 6 bases and the V segment lost 5 bases, leaving 15 bases of the junction unmatched. Germline assignment: CDR1 MNHEY and CDR2 SVGEGT.

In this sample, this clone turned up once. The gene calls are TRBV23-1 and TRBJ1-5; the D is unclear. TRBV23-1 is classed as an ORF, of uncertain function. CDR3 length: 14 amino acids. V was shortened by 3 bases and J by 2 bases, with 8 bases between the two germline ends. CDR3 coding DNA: TGCGCCAGCAGTCAGGGTGGGGGCAATCAGCCCCAGCATTTT. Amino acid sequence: CASSQGGGNQPQHF.

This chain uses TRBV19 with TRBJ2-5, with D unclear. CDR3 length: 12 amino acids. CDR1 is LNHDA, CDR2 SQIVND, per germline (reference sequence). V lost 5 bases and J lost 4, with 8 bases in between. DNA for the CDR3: TGTGCCAGTAGTCGGCTAGGAGAGACCCAGTACTTC. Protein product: CASSRLGETQYF.

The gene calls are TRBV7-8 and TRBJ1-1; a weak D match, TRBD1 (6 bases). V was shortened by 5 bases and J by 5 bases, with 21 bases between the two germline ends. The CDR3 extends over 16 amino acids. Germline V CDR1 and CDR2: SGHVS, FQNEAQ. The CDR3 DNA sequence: TGTGCCAGCAGCACTTATGGGGGCCGGGGCGGGACTGAAGCTTTCTTT. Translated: CASSTYGGRGGTEAFF. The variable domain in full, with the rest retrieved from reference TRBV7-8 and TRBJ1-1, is GAGVSQSPRYKVAKRGQDVALRCDPISGHVSLFWYQQALGQGPEFLTYFQNEAQLDKSGLPSDRFFAERPEGSVSTLKIQRTQQEDSAVYLCASSTYGGRGGTEAFFGQGTRLTVV.

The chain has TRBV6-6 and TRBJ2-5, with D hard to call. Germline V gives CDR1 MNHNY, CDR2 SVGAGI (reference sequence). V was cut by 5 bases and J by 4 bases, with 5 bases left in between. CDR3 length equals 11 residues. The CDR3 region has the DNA TGTGCCAGCAGTGTGCTAGAGACCCAGTACTTC. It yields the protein CASSVLETQYF.

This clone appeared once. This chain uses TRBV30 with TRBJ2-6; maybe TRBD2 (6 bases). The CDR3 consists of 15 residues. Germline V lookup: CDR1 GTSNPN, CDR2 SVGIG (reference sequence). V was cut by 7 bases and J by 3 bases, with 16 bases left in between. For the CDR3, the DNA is TGTGCCTACGACGGGGGTTCTGGTGGGGCCAACGTCCTGACTTTC. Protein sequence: CAYDGGSGGANVLTF.

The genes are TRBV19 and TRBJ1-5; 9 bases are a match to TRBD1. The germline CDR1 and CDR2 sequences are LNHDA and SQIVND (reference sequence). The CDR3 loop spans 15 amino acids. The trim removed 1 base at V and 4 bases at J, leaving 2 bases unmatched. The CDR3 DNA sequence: TGTGCCAGTAGTATAGCTGGGACAGGGAATCAGCCCCAGCATTTT. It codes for CASSIAGTGNQPQHF.